The 18 T cell receptor beta chains in this list originate from one sample, sequenced in a study of regulatory T cells in long-lasting Graves disease. Both iRepertoire HTBI primers and Arm-PCR of CDR3 regions were used to build the TCR beta libraries. TCRdb redid the calling of the multiplex PCR reads with MiXCR, one entry per CDR3 protein. This table holds some 200,000 distinct CDR3 sequences, roughly 20% found once. Time point described: newly diagnosed GD, antithyroid drugs for less than 3 months. Preparation of the TCR library used RNA extracted from PBMCs. These same records also appear under a second study, on T cells in Graves' hyperthyroidism and ophthalmopathy.

Sequenced material: peripheral blood mononuclear cells (PBMCs), taken at new diagnosis, from a patient treated with antithyroid drugs. These receptors were taken from a woman between 25 and 40 years old with Graves disease.

This clonotype was counted ten times or more. The CDR3 reads CASSRLISYEQYF. CDR3 DNA: TGTGCCAGCAGTAGACTGATCTCCTACGAGCAGTACTTC. The rearrangement joins TRBV28 to TRBJ2-7, with no clear D. Germline V lookup: CDR1 MDHEN, CDR2 SYDVKM. The length of the CDR3 is 13 residues. With 5 bases removed from V and 0 bases from J, the gap between germline ends came to 8 bases.

This clonotype was counted many times. This chain connects TRBV5-1 to TRBJ2-2, with TRBD2 matching over 9 bases. This CDR3 has 17 amino acids. CDR1 is SGHRS, CDR2 YFSETQ, per germline. Trimming took 1 base from V and 2 from J; bases not matched to a gene: 6. The CDR3 is CASSLMASGTNTGELFF. The CDR3 DNA follows: TGCGCCAGCAGCTTGATGGCTAGCGGGACCAACACCGGGGAGCTGTTTTTT.

The chain links TRBV10-1 to TRBJ2-1, with 7 bases fitting TRBD1. The CDR3 extends over 13 amino acids. V was clipped by 7 bases and J by 9 bases; unmatched bases: 9. The germline V gene has CDR1 WNHNN and CDR2 SYGVQD (reference sequence). The CDR3 coding sequence is TGCGCCAGCACCTCGGGCAGGGGGATTGAGCAGTTCTTC. Its protein is CASTSGRGIEQFF.

This clonotype appeared many times. Written as DNA, the CDR3 is TGTGCCAGCCGACGGCTTGGGGTCGACAATGAGCAGTTCTTC. Translating gives CASRRLGVDNEQFF. This sequence joins TRBV6-1 and TRBJ2-1; D gene uncertain. CDR1 and CDR2 (germline): MNHNS, SASEGT. The CDR3 spans 14 residues. Between the trimmed V and J ends, which lost 8 bases and 5 bases, there was a span of 16 bases.

This clonotype was seen at least ten times. J is TRBJ1-3 and V is TRBV30; 7 nucleotides line up with TRBD1. The V segment lost 3 bases and the J segment 0 bases; nucleotides outside the gene matches: 5. The CDR3 length is 15 residues. Germline V gene lookup returns CDR1 GTSNPN and CDR2 SVGIG (reference sequence). In DNA form, the CDR3 reads TGTGCCTGGAGGCTGGACAGGTTCTCTGGAAACACCATATATTTT. Encoded protein: CAWRLDRFSGNTIYF.

V is TRBV4-1 and J is TRBJ2-7, with 10 positions matching TRBD2. CDR3 length equals 16 residues. The V gene end was trimmed by 0 bases and the J gene end by 4 bases; junction bases not matched to a gene: 6. Germline lookup yields CDR1 MGHRA and CDR2 YSYEKL. DNA of the CDR3: TGCGCCAGCAGCCAAGATCGGGTAGCGGGGGGATACGAGCAGTACTTC. Translation: CASSQDRVAGGYEQYF.

In this sample, this clonotype turned up a few times. V is TRBV7-6 and J is TRBJ2-1; 12 positions match TRBD2. V was pared by 2 bases and J by 7 bases, with 6 bases of the junction left unmatched. Germline CDR1 reads SGHVS; CDR2 reads FNYEAQ. The CDR3 runs 16 residues. CDR3 sequence: CASSLRLAGGENEQFF. The CDR3 DNA sequence: TGTGCCAGCAGCTTACGGCTAGCGGGGGGGGAAAATGAGCAGTTCTTC.

This clonotype has at least ten counts. This sequence joins TRBV28 and TRBJ1-1, with D hard to call. Germline lookup yields CDR1 MDHEN and CDR2 SYDVKM. CDR3 length: 12 residues. The ends were cut back, 5 bases at V and 11 bases at J, with 15 bases in the middle. CDR3 sequence (DNA): TGTGCCAGCAGTGGTGTGCCCCTAGGTGCTTTCTTT. This sequence encodes CASSGVPLGAFF.

This clonotype was detected many times. The chain joins TRBV15 to TRBJ1-6; 8 bases are a match to TRBD1. V shed 0 bases, J shed 8 bases, and the junction held 3 bases outside the gene matches. This CDR3 region has 15 residues. CDR1 LNHNV and CDR2 YYDKDF come from the germline V gene (reference sequence). The CDR3 DNA reads TGTGCCACCAGCAGAGACAGGGGGCTCGATTCACCCCTCCACTTT. This encodes CATSRDRGLDSPLHF.

V usage is TRBV7-2 and J usage is TRBJ1-1; D is uncertain. This CDR3 contains 14 residues. With 0 bases removed from V and 4 bases from J, the gap between germline ends came to 9 bases. Germline V gives CDR1 SGHTA, CDR2 FQGNSA. The chain's CDR3 is CASSLAGGTTEAFF. CDR3 DNA: TGTGCCAGCAGCTTAGCGGGAGGCACCACTGAAGCTTTCTTT. The full variable domain, completed using reference TRBV7-2 and TRBJ1-1, is GAGVSQSPSNKVTEKGKDVELRCDPISGHTALYWYRQSLGQGLEFLIYFQGNSAPDKSGLPSDRFSAERTGGSVSTLTIQRTQQEDSAVYLCASSLAGGTTEAFFGQGTRLTVV.

CDR3 sequence: CASRPGNMNTEAFF. CDR3 sequence (DNA): TGTGCCAGCAGACCGGGGAACATGAACACTGAAGCTTTCTTT. This sequence joins TRBV12-3 or TRBV12-4 and TRBJ1-1; D is undetermined. This CDR3 spans 14 amino acids. V lost 6 bases to trimming and J lost 0 bases, with 11 bases between them.

There are many counts of this clonotype. The CDR3 nucleotides are TGTGCCAGCAGCCCGACCGTACTAGCGGGAGAATACTTCTCCGGGGAGCTGTTTTTT. Translation gives CASSPTVLAGEYFSGELFF. The genes are TRBV3-1 and TRBJ2-2; 11 nucleotides line up with TRBD2. V lost 4 bases and J lost 6; bases outside the gene matches: 16. Germline assignment: CDR1 LGHDT and CDR2 YNNKEL (reference sequence). CDR3 length: 19 residues.

With regard to this clonotype: A much larger clone is a single base away; this may be a read error. In DNA, the CDR3 is TGCACCAGCCGAACGACTAGCGGGACACTCACCGGGGAGCTGTTTTTT. Protein product: CTSRTTSGTLTGELFF. The chain links TRBV5-1 to TRBJ2-2; 11 bases are a match to TRBD2. The CDR3 covers 16 residues. Germline values: CDR1 SGHRS, CDR2 YFSETQ.

The table lists this clonotype with many counts. The V and J genes are TRBV2 and TRBJ1-2; 11 positions agree with TRBD1. The ends lost 5 bases at V and 4 bases at J; junction bases unmatched: 9. The CDR3 is made up of 16 amino acids. Germline V gives CDR1 SNHLY, CDR2 FYNNEI. The CDR3 sequence is CASSSTGTGGIYGYTF. The CDR3 DNA sequence: TGTGCCAGCAGTTCAACCGGGACAGGGGGGATCTATGGCTACACCTTC.

This clonotype was seen at least ten times. The chain joins TRBV5-1 to TRBJ2-5; 13 nucleotides line up with TRBD2. The CDR3 contains 18 residues. Unmatched junction bases numbered 13, after V lost 6 bases and J lost 2 bases. Per the germline V gene, CDR1 is SGHRS and CDR2 is YFSETQ. CDR3 sequence (DNA): TGCGCCAGCACCGCAGGACTAGCGGGAGAGGCCTTTCAAGAGACCCAGTACTTC. Amino acid sequence: CASTAGLAGEAFQETQYF.

This clonotype was detected ten times or more. The chain employs TRBV12-3 or TRBV12-4 and TRBJ2-1; a possible D gene is TRBD2 (6 bases). This CDR3 is 16 amino acids long. The germline V and J ends were trimmed by 5 bases and 8 bases, with 22 bases remaining between them. CDR3 sequence: CASSPTRSRGKHEQFF. In DNA form, the CDR3 reads TGTGCCAGCAGTCCGACACGGTCCCGGGGGAAGCATGAGCAGTTCTTC.

The table lists this clonotype with many counts. This chain links TRBV28 with TRBJ1-6; unclear D gene. The CDR3 consists of 16 residues. Germline CDR1 reads MDHEN; CDR2 reads SYDVKM. V was clipped by 5 bases and J by 0 bases, with 11 bases between them. CDR3: CASSLRASSYNSPLHF. CDR3 nucleotide sequence: TGTGCCAGCAGTCTTAGGGCTAGCTCCTATAATTCACCCCTCCACTTT.

The chain combines TRBV5-5 with TRBJ2-5; unclear D gene. V lost 2 bases, J lost 2 bases, and 13 bases lay in between. This CDR3 region has 15 residues. The germline gives CDR1 SGHKS, CDR2 YYEKEE (reference sequence). The CDR3 protein is CASSFKWAVQETQYF. In nucleotides, the CDR3 is TGTGCCAGCAGCTTTAAATGGGCCGTGCAAGAGACCCAGTACTTC.